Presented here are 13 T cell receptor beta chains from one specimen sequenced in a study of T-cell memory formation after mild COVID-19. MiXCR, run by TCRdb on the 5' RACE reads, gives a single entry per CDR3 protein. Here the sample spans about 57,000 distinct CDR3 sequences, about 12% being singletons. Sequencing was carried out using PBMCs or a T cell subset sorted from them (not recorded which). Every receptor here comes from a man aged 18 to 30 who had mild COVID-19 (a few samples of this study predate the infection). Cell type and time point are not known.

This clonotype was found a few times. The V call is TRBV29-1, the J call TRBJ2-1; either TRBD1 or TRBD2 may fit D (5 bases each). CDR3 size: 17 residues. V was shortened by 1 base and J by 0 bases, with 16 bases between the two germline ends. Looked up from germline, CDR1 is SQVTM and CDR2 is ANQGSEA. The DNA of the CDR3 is TGCAGCGTTGAAGGCTATCTCGCGAGGGGCTCCTACAATGAGCAGTTCTTC. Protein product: CSVEGYLARGSYNEQFF.

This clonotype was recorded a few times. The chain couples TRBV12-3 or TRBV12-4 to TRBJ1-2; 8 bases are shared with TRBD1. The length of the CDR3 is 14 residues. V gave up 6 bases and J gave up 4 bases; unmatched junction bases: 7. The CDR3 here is CASRAGQGGYGYTF. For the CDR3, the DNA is TGTGCCAGCAGAGCCGGACAGGGAGGCTATGGCTACACCTTC.

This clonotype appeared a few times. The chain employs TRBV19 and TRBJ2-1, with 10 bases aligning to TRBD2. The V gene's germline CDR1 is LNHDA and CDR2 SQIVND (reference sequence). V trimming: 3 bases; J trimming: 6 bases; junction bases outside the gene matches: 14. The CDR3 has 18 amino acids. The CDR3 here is CASSIWASGGHTGNEQFF. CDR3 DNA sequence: TGTGCCAGTAGTATCTGGGCTAGCGGGGGACACACGGGCAATGAGCAGTTCTTC.

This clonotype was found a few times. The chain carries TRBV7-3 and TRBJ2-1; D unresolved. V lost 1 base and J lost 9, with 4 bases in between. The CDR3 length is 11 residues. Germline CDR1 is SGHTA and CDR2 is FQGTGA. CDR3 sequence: CASSLNGEQFF. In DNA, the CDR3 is TGTGCCAGCAGCTTAAATGGTGAGCAGTTCTTC.

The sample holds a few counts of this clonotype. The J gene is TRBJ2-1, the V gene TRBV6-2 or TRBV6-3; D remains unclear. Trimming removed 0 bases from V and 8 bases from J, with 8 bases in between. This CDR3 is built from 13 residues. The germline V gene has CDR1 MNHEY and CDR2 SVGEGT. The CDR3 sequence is CASSYSLNYEQFF. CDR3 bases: TGTGCCAGCAGTTACTCCCTTAATTATGAGCAGTTCTTC.

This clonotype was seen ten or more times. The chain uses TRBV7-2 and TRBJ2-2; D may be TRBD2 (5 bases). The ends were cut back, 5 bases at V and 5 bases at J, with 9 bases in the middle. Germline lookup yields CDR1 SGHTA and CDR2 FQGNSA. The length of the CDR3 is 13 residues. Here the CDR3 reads CASSGAVTGELFF. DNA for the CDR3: TGTGCCAGCAGCGGAGCGGTGACCGGGGAGCTGTTTTTT.

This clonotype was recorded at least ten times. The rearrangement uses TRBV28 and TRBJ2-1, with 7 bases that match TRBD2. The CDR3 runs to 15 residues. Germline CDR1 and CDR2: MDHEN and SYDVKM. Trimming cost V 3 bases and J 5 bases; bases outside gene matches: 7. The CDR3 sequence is CASSFRASGNNEQFF. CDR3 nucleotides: TGTGCCAGCAGTTTCAGGGCTAGCGGAAACAATGAGCAGTTCTTC.

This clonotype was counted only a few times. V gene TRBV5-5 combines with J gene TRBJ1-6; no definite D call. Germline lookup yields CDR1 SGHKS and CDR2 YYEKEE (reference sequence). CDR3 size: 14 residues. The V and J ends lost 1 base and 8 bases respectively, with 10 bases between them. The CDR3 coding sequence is TGTGCCAGCAGCTTGCGGGCAAGGGATTCACCCCTCCACTTT. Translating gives CASSLRARDSPLHF.

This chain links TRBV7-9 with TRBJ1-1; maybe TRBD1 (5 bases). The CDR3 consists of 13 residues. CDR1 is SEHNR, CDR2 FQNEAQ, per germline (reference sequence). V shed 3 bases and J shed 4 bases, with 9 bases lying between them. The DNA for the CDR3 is TGTGCCAGCAGCTTCGGGGCGAGCACTGAAGCTTTCTTT. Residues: CASSFGASTEAFF.

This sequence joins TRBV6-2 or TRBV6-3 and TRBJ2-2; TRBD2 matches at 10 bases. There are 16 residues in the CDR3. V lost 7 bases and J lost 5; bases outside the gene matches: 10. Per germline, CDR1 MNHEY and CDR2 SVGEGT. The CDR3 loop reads CASILAGKFRTGELFF. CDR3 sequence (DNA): TGTGCCAGCATACTAGCGGGGAAATTTAGAACCGGGGAGCTGTTTTTT.

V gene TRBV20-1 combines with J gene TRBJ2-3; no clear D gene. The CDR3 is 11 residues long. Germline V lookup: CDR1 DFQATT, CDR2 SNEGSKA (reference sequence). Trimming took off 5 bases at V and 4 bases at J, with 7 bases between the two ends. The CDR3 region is CSALTSDTQYF. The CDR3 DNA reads TGCAGTGCTTTAACCTCAGATACGCAGTATTTT.

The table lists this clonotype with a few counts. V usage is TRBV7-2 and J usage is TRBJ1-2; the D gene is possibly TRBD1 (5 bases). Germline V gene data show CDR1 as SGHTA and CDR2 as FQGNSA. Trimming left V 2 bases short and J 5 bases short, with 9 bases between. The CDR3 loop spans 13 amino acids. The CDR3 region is CASSLTGGYGYTF. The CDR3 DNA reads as TGTGCCAGCAGCTTAACGGGGGGATATGGCTACACCTTC. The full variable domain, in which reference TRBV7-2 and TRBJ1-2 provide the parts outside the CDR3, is GAGVSQSPSNKVTEKGKDVELRCDPISGHTALYWYRQSLGQGLEFLIYFQGNSAPDKSGLPSDRFSAERTGGSVSTLTIQRTQQEDSAVYLCASSLTGGYGYTFGSGTRLTVV.

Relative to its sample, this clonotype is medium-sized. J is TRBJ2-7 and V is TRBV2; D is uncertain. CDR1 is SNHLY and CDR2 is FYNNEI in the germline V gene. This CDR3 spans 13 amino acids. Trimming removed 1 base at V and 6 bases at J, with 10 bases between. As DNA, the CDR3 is TGTGCCAGCAGTGAAGTGTTCTTTCCCGAGCAGTACGTC. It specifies CASSEVFFPEQYV.